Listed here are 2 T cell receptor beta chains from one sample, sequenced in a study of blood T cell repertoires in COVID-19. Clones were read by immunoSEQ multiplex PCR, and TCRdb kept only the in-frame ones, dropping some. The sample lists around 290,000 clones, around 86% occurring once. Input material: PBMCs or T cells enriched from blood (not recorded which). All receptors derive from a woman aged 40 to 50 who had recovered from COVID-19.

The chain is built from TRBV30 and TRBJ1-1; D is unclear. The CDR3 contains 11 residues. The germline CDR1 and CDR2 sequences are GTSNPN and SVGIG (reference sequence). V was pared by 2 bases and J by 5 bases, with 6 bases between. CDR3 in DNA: TGTGCCTGGAGTTCTCGTACTGAAGCTTTCTTT. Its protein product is CAWSSRTEAFF.

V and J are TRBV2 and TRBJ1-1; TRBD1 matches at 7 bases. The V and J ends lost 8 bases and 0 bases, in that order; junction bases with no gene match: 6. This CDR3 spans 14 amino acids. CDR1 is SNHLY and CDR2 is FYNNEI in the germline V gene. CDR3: CASDWDSMNTEAFF. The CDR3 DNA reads TGTGCCAGCGACTGGGACAGCATGAACACTGAAGCTTTCTTT.